Listed below are T cell receptor beta chains from one sample, sequenced in a study of cytomegalovirus exposure and HLA in healthy donors. Repertoires were generated with immunoSEQ multiplex PCR, while TCRdb's copy carries only in-frame clones and drops some. The table shows about 160,000 clones, with approximately 80% occurring only once. The material sequenced was PBMCs. The receptor source for this set is a male donor in good health and CMV-seropositive. CDR3s include the opening cysteine and the closing phenylalanine or tryptophan. The order of the fields is D gene, clone size, J gene, V gene, CDR3 protein, CDR3 DNA. D genes are given only for firm matches. Size is stated for part of the rows, as once, few or many counts, or as a class when the clone is expanded.

D gene: TRBD1; clone size: .; J gene: TRBJ1-2; V gene: TRBV5-4; CDR3 protein: CASSRGLDGYTF; CDR3 DNA: TGTGCCAGCAGCAGGGGGCTCGATGGCTACACCTTC
D gene: TRBD2; clone size: .; J gene: TRBJ2-7; V gene: TRBV9; CDR3 protein: CASSVDGGEGEQYF; CDR3 DNA: TGTGCCAGCAGCGTAGATGGGGGGGAGGGCGAGCAGTACTTC
D gene: .; clone size: .; J gene: TRBJ2-1; V gene: TRBV25-1; CDR3 protein: CASSEPSLTYNEQFF; CDR3 DNA: TGTGCCAGCAGTGAACCCTCCCTAACCTACAATGAGCAGTTCTTC
D gene: TRBD1; clone size: .; J gene: TRBJ2-5; V gene: TRBV11-2; CDR3 protein: CASSLFRTGGGETQYF; CDR3 DNA: TGTGCCAGCAGCTTATTTAGGACAGGGGGCGGGGAGACCCAGTACTTC
D gene: .; clone size: once; J gene: TRBJ2-1; V gene: TRBV25-1; CDR3 protein: CASSGKSNNEQFF; CDR3 DNA: TGTGCCAGCAGTGGAAAAAGCAACAATGAGCAGTTCTTC
D gene: .; clone size: .; J gene: TRBJ1-6; V gene: TRBV15; CDR3 protein: CATSVERNSPLHF; CDR3 DNA: TGTGCCACCAGCGTTGAGAGAAATTCACCCCTCCACTTT
D gene: .; clone size: .; J gene: TRBJ1-2; V gene: TRBV5-6; CDR3 protein: CASSSLQTILNGYTF; CDR3 DNA: TGTGCCAGCAGCAGTTTGCAGACAATTTTGAATGGCTACACCTTC
D gene: TRBD1; clone size: once; J gene: TRBJ2-2; V gene: TRBV15; CDR3 protein: CATSRDGVRDRVTNTGELFF; CDR3 DNA: TGTGCCACCAGCAGAGATGGGGTGAGGGACAGAGTTACGAACACCGGGGAGCTGTTTTTT
D gene: .; clone size: .; J gene: TRBJ2-2; V gene: TRBV28; CDR3 protein: CASRRVGGSGELFF; CDR3 DNA: TGTGCCAGCCGAAGGGTAGGGGGTTCCGGGGAGCTGTTTTTT
D gene: TRBD2; clone size: .; J gene: TRBJ2-2; V gene: TRBV9; CDR3 protein: CASSPGGAGGTTGELFF; CDR3 DNA: TGTGCCAGCAGCCCCGGGGGGGCGGGAGGGACCACCGGGGAGCTGTTTTTT
D gene: TRBD2; clone size: .; J gene: TRBJ2-5; V gene: TRBV12-5; CDR3 protein: CASRRTSGSGETQYF; CDR3 DNA: TGTGCTAGTAGGCGGACTAGCGGGAGCGGAGAGACCCAGTACTTC
D gene: TRBD2; clone size: .; J gene: TRBJ2-3; V gene: TRBV5-1; CDR3 protein: CASSLGGGGDTQYF; CDR3 DNA: TGCGCCAGCAGCTTGGGCGGGGGGGGAGATACGCAGTATTTT